The next 9 T cell receptor beta chains were all read from a single sample in a study of long-term antiretroviral therapy in people with HIV. Run at survey level, the immunoSEQ assay was version v3.0. The assay was immunoSEQ multiplex PCR, and TCRdb's table has in-frame clones only and misses some. The sample has about 24,000 clones; over 80% are singletons. The specimen comprised unsorted PBMCs, sampled 1.8 years before starting antiretroviral therapy. These receptors originate from a man in his fifties with HIV.

This chain uses TRBV7-2 with TRBJ2-7; no clear D. The CDR3 is made up of 16 amino acids. Trimming cost V 5 bases and J 0 bases, with 17 bases left between them. Germline CDR1 reads SGHTA; CDR2 reads FQGNSA. The CDR3 DNA follows: TGTGCCAGCAGCGAGAATAGACCGGTACTCTCCTACGAGCAGTACTTC. Amino acids: CASSENRPVLSYEQYF.

This clone was seen a few times. The chain is built from TRBV2 and TRBJ1-2, with D possibly matching TRBD1 (5 bases). Germline V gene data show CDR1 as SNHLY and CDR2 as FYNNEI. This CDR3 region has 15 residues. The V and J ends lost 1 base and 0 bases respectively, with 9 bases between them. CDR3 sequence: CASSEVGTSNYGYTF. CDR3 in DNA: TGTGCCAGCAGTGAAGTAGGGACCTCTAACTATGGCTACACCTTC.

This clone was counted between two and nine times. The rearrangement links TRBV7-9 to TRBJ1-2; no clear D. V lost 1 base, J lost 8 bases, and 11 bases lay in between. This CDR3 is 13 amino acids long. Per the germline V gene, CDR1 is SEHNR and CDR2 is FQNEAQ (reference sequence). CDR3 loop: CASSLVSAPGYTF. CDR3 nucleotide sequence: TGTGCCAGCAGCTTAGTATCGGCCCCGGGCTACACCTTC. The variable domain in full, completed from reference TRBV7-9 and TRBJ1-2, reads DTGVSQNPRHKITKRGQNVTFRCDPISEHNRLYWYRQTLGQGPEFLTYFQNEAQLEKSRLLSDRFSAERPKGSFSTLEIQRTEQGDSAMYLCASSLVSAPGYTFGSGTRLTVV.

The J gene is TRBJ1-1, the V gene TRBV25-1, with TRBD1 matching over 9 bases. There are 17 residues in the CDR3. Germline V lookup: CDR1 MGHDK, CDR2 SYGVNS. Unmatched junction bases numbered 12, after V lost 3 bases and J lost 4 bases. Here the CDR3 reads CASSEGPLQGAGTEAFF. In nucleotides, the CDR3 is TGTGCCAGCAGTGAGGGCCCCCTACAGGGGGCAGGCACTGAAGCTTTCTTT.

The count of this clone is one. The rearrangement joins TRBV4-1 to TRBJ1-2; D is undetermined. Trimming shortened V by 0 bases and J by 3 bases, and 11 bases separated the two germline ends. The germline V gene encodes CDR1 MGHRA and CDR2 YSYEKL. The CDR3 covers 15 residues. CDR3 DNA sequence: TGCGCCAGCAGCCAAGAGAGCGTAGGAGACTATGGCTACACCTTC. This translates into CASSQESVGDYGYTF.

The V gene is TRBV5-8, the J gene TRBJ2-7, with 8 positions matching TRBD2. V shed 2 bases and J 4 bases; nucleotides not matched to a gene: 8. In germline, CDR1 is SGHTS, CDR2 YDEGEE. The CDR3 extends over 15 amino acids. CDR3 protein: CASSFRDPGGYEQYF. The CDR3 nucleotides read TGTGCCAGCAGCTTCCGTGACCCGGGAGGGTACGAGCAGTACTTC.

This clone was seen a few times. This sequence joins TRBV5-5 and TRBJ1-2, with 9 positions matching TRBD1. Per the germline V gene, CDR1 is SGHKS and CDR2 is YYEKEE (reference sequence). The V segment lost 3 bases and the J segment 8 bases; nucleotides outside the gene matches: 11. The CDR3 covers 15 residues. The CDR3 loop reads CASSWAPQGAWGYTF. In DNA, the CDR3 is TGTGCCAGCAGCTGGGCGCCACAGGGGGCGTGGGGCTACACCTTC.

This chain joins TRBV30 and TRBJ1-4; weak D call: TRBD1 (6 bases). Trimming left V 4 bases short and J 8 bases short, with 20 bases between. This CDR3 contains 15 residues. Germline values: CDR1 GTSNPN, CDR2 SVGIG (reference sequence). The CDR3 DNA is TGTGCCTGGACGGCGATAGGGGGTATCGGCGAAAAACTGTTTTTT. It specifies CAWTAIGGIGEKLFF.

The J gene is TRBJ1-3, the V gene TRBV5-5; no definite D call. V was cut by 0 bases and J by 5 bases, with 12 bases left in between. The CDR3 length is 15 residues. CDR1 is SGHKS, CDR2 YYEKEE, per germline (reference sequence). The CDR3 spells CASSLEGGRRNTIYF. The DNA of the CDR3 is TGTGCCAGCAGCTTGGAGGGAGGGAGGAGAAACACCATATATTTT.